These 12 T cell receptor beta chains share one sample of origin, sequenced in a study (dated by TCRdb to the mid-2010s). The library was built by means of 5' RACE. Sequencing relied on an Illumina MiSeq. The public sequencing data were trimmed at Q25 with fastp and processed into clonotypes with MiXCR by TCRdb, which kept only in-frame beta chains. Rows are combined by CDR3 protein, so each entry shows the most common genes and DNA. The sample contains 50,000 to 65,000 distinct CDR3 sequences, around a quarter of them found a single time. The biggest ten clones account for about 3% of the sample. The sample consisted of tumor-infiltrating memory CD4+ T cells sorted from the breast tumor. In light of the paper, this sample's cell subset or site label describes: memory CD4+ T cells, CD4+CD45RO+CD25-. The source of these receptors is a female donor with breast cancer.

This clonotype came up a few times. The chain uses TRBV6-5 and TRBJ1-5, with D possibly being TRBD1 (5 bases). V lost 4 bases and J 8 bases, leaving 12 bases between the germline ends. The CDR3 contains 13 residues. CDR1 MNHEY and CDR2 SVGAGI come from the germline V gene. The CDR3 DNA reads as TGTGCCAGCAGTTCGGGGGATTGGGAGCCCCAGCATTTT. Its protein is CASSSGDWEPQHF.

V and J are TRBV5-1 and TRBJ2-5; D unclear. The CDR3 length is 13 residues. Germline V gene sequence: CDR1 SGHRS, CDR2 YFSETQ. V lost 1 base, J lost 2 bases, and 6 bases lay in between. The CDR3, as DNA: TGCGCCAGCAGCTTGTATCCTCAAGAGACCCAGTACTTC. Its protein product is CASSLYPQETQYF.

This clonotype was recorded a few times. V gene TRBV4-3 combines with J gene TRBJ2-1; D is uncertain. The CDR3 totals 14 residues. Trimming removed 1 base from V and 6 bases from J, with 10 bases in between. Germline V gene sequence: CDR1 LGHNA, CDR2 YSLEER. CDR3 residues: CASSQVDGRNEQFF. The CDR3, as DNA: TGCGCCAGCAGCCAAGTGGATGGCCGCAATGAGCAGTTCTTC.

A few counts support this clonotype. This rearrangement joins TRBV20-1 to TRBJ2-3; no definite D call. CDR1 is DFQATT, CDR2 SNEGSKA, per germline (reference sequence). V gave up 5 bases and J gave up 1 base, with 10 bases separating them. The CDR3 runs to 13 residues. The CDR3 DNA follows: TGCAGTGCTCAGAAGGGCGGCACAGATACGCAGTATTTT. Translated: CSAQKGGTDTQYF.

This clonotype was observed a handful of times. V usage is TRBV6-1 and J usage is TRBJ2-2, with 7 bases matching TRBD1. Germline CDR1 and CDR2: MNHNS and SASEGT. The J segment lost 4 bases and the V segment lost 2 bases, leaving 13 bases of the junction unmatched. The CDR3 loop spans 18 amino acids. CDR3 region: CASSEYIGERGRTGELFF. CDR3 bases: TGTGCCAGCAGTGAATACATCGGCGAGAGGGGGCGCACCGGGGAGCTGTTTTTT.

The CDR3 DNA is TGTGCCAGCAGCCCCCCAGGATATAATTCACCCCTCCACTTT. Translation: CASSPPGYNSPLHF. The chain uses TRBV28 and TRBJ1-6; no clear D gene. CDR1 and CDR2 (germline): MDHEN, SYDVKM. The ends were cut back, 6 bases at V and 4 bases at J, with 10 bases in the middle. The CDR3 covers 14 residues.

Note on this clonotype: This may be a read error, as it is one base from a much larger clone. The CDR3 sequence: CAWSVEGSTIYF. The CDR3 bases are TGTGCCTGGAGTGTCGAGGGAAGCACCATATATTTT. The V call is TRBV30, the J call TRBJ1-3; D call uncertain. CDR1 GTSNPN and CDR2 SVGIG come from the germline V gene (reference sequence). CDR3 length equals 12 residues.

Only a few counts were recorded for this clonotype. The gene calls are TRBV7-8 and TRBJ1-4; perhaps TRBD1 as D (5 bases). The germline gives CDR1 SGHVS, CDR2 FQNEAQ. V shed 1 base and J shed 10 bases, with 16 bases lying between them. The CDR3 is 15 amino acids. The CDR3 region has the DNA TGTGCCAGCAGCTTAGGGGCAGTGTCAAGGGGAAAACTGTTTTTT. Protein product: CASSLGAVSRGKLFF.

With regard to this clonotype: In this CDR3 the conserved last residue, phenylalanine or tryptophan, is missing, so a read error is likely. This rearrangement joins TRBV7-9 to TRBJ2-1, with 11 bases matching TRBD1. The CDR3 runs to 14 residues. V trimming: 5 bases; J trimming: 8 bases; junction bases outside the gene matches: 5. Germline CDR1 is SEHNR and CDR2 is FQNEAQ (reference sequence). This CDR3 is CASSIGQGADEQFC. CDR3 DNA sequence: TGTGCCAGCAGCATCGGACAGGGGGCTGATGAGCAGTTCTGC.

This clonotype has a handful of counts. The chain couples TRBV6-1 to TRBJ2-2, with 8 bases lining up with TRBD1. In germline, CDR1 is MNHNS, CDR2 SASEGT. The ends lost 8 bases at V and 1 base at J; junction bases unmatched: 0. This CDR3 region has 13 residues. This CDR3 is CASGTGNTGELFF. CDR3 coding DNA: TGTGCCAGCGGGACAGGGAACACCGGGGAGCTGTTTTTT.

The chain combines TRBV12-3 or TRBV12-4 with TRBJ2-2; 8 nucleotides line up with TRBD2. This CDR3 is built from 14 residues. The ends lost 5 bases at V and 6 bases at J; junction bases unmatched: 5. This CDR3 is CASSTREGPGELFF. The CDR3 DNA follows: TGTGCCAGCAGTACTCGGGAGGGCCCCGGGGAGCTGTTTTTT.

V gene TRBV4-1 combines with J gene TRBJ2-2; 8 nucleotides align to TRBD2. Germline V gene lookup returns CDR1 MGHRA and CDR2 YSYEKL. Trimming cost V 8 bases and J 2 bases; bases outside gene matches: 19. This CDR3 has 19 amino acids. CDR3 coding DNA: TGCGCCAGCCTAAACATGTATGGTAGCGGGACTTATAACACCGGGGAGCTGTTTTTT. Amino acids: CASLNMYGSGTYNTGELFF.